Listed below are T cell receptor beta chains from one sample, sequenced in a study of CXCR3-negative and CXCR3-positive naive CD8 T cells. TCRdb reprocessed the 5' RACE reads; each CDR3 protein has one entry and no DNA is given. The table lists over 55,000 distinct CDR3 sequences. The material sequenced was naive CXCR3+ CD8+ T cells from blood. All receptors come from a human donor in good health. Some clones in this sample may be carry-over from other donors' samples. CDR3s include the opening cysteine and the closing phenylalanine or tryptophan.

J gene,CDR3 length,V gene,CDR3 protein
TRBJ1-2,14,TRBV13,CASSQTPGNYGYTF
TRBJ2-1,16,TRBV5-1,CASSSGTGGGYNEQFF
TRBJ2-5,15,TRBV7-2,CASSLRQGLQETQYF
TRBJ1-6,15,TRBV4-3,CASSQGTGKNPPLHF
TRBJ1-1,16,TRBV28,CASSPPGTPLNTEAFF
TRBJ2-7,12,TRBV4-2,CASSQDVNEQYF
TRBJ1-1,12,TRBV29-1,CSVQGSSTEAFF
TRBJ2-7,15,TRBV10-3,CAISESAGPFYEQYF
TRBJ1-2,13,TRBV21-1,CASTNRASYGYTF
TRBJ2-1,15,TRBV28,CASSLNRGSYNEQFF
TRBJ1-6,18,TRBV7-6,CASSSDRGGFSYNSPLHF
TRBJ2-2,11,TRBV6-5,CASSFSGELFF
TRBJ2-7,14,TRBV15,CATSPSGIGNEQYF
TRBJ2-2,12,TRBV29-1,CSGLTGTGELFF
TRBJ1-1,14,TRBV6-2/TRBV6-3,CASSYSTGVTEAFF
TRBJ2-2,16,TRBV29-1,CSVEDRAGSVTGELFF
TRBJ1-1,14,TRBV12-5,CASEEYFPNTEAFF
TRBJ1-2,15,TRBV14,CASSLIPGNSYGYTF
TRBJ2-7,14,TRBV7-9,CASSLSYTSYEQYF
TRBJ2-1,16,TRBV7-6,CASSLESGDAYNEQFF